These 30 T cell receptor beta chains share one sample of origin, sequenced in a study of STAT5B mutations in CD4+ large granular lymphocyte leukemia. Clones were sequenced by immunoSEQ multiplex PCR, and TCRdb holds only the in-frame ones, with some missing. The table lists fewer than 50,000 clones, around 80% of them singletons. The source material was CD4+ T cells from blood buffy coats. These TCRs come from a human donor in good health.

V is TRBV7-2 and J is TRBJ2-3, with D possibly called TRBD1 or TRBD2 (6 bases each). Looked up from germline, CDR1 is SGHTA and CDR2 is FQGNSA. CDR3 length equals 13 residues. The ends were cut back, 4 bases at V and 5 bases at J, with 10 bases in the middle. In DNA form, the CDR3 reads TGTGCCAGCAGCTCCGGAGGGGGAGATACGCAGTATTTT. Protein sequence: CASSSGGGDTQYF. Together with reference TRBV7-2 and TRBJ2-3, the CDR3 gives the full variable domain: GAGVSQSPSNKVTEKGKDVELRCDPISGHTALYWYRQSLGQGLEFLIYFQGNSAPDKSGLPSDRFSAERTGGSVSTLTIQRTQQEDSAVYLCASSSGGGDTQYFGPGTRLTVL.

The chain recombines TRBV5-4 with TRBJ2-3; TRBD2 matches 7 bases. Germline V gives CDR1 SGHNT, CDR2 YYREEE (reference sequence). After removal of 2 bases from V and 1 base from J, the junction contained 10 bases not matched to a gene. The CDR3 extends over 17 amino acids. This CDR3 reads CASSFPAGRRGTDTQYF. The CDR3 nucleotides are TGTGCCAGCAGCTTCCCAGCGGGGCGGCGTGGCACAGATACGCAGTATTTT.

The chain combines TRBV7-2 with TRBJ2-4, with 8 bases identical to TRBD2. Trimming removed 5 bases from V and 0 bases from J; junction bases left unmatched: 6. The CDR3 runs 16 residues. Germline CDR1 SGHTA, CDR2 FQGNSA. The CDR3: CASSALAGAAKNIQYF. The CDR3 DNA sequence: TGTGCCAGCAGCGCCCTAGCGGGTGCAGCCAAAAACATTCAGTACTTC.

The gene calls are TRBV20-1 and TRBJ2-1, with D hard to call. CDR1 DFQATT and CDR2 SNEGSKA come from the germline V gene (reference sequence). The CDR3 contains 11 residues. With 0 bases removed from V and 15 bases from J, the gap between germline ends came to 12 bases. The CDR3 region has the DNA TGCAGTGCTAGAGATCAGGATAATCCGTTCTTC. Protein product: CSARDQDNPFF.

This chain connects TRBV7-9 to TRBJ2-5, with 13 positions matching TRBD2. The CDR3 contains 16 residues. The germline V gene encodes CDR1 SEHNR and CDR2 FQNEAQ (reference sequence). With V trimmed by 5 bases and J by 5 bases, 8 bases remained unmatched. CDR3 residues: CASSPGLAGVSETQYF. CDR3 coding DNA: TGTGCCAGCAGCCCCGGACTAGCGGGAGTGTCGGAGACCCAGTACTTC.

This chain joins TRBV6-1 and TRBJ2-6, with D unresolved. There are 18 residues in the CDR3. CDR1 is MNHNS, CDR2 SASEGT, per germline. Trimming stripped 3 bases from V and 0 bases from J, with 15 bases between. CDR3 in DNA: TGTGCCAGCAGTGACACACCGCAGGCCTTCTCTGGGGCCAACGTCCTGACTTTC. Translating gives CASSDTPQAFSGANVLTF.

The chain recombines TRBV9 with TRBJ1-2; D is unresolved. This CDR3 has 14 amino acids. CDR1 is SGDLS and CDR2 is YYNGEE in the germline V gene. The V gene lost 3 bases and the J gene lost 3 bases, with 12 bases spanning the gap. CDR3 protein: CASSASSVDYGYTF. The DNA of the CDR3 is TGTGCCAGCAGCGCATCCAGCGTTGACTATGGCTACACCTTC.

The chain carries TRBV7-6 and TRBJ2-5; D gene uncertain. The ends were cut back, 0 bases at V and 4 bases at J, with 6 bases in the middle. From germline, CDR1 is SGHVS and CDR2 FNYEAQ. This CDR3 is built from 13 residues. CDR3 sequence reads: CASSLALGETQYF. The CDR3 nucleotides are TGTGCCAGCAGCTTAGCGCTGGGAGAGACCCAGTACTTC. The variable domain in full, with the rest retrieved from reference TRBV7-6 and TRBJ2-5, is GAGVSQSPRYKVTKRGQDVALRCDPISGHVSLYWYRQALGQGPEFLTYFNYEAQQDKSGLPNDRFSAERPEGSISTLTIQRTEQRDSAMYRCASSLALGETQYFGPGTRLLVL.

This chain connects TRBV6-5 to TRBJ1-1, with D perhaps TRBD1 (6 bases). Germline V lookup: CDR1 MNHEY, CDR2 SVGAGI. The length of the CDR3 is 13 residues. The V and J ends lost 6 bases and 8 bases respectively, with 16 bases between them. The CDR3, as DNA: TGTGCCAGCAGACCCGGACAGAGATTAGAAGCTTTCTTT. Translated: CASRPGQRLEAFF.

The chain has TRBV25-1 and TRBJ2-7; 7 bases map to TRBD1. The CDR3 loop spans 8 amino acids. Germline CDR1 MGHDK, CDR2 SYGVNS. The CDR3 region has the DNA TGTGCCAGCAAATTCAGGGGGGTC. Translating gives CASKFRGV.

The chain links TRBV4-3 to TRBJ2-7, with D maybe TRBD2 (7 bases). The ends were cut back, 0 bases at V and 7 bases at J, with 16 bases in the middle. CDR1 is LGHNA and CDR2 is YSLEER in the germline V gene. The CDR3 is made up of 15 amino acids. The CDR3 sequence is CASSQEGGRVGEQYF. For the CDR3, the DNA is TGCGCCAGCAGCCAAGAAGGGGGGAGGGTGGGGGAGCAGTACTTC.

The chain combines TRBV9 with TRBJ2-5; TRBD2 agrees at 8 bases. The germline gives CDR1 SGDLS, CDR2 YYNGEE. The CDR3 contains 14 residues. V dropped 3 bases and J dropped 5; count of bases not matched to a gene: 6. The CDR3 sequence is CASSARGGRETQYF. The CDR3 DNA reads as TGTGCCAGCAGCGCCCGGGGGGGCCGGGAGACCCAGTACTTC.

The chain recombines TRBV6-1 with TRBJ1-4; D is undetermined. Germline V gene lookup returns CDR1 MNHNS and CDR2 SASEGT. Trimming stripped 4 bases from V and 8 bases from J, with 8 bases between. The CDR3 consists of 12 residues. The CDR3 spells CASSAKSEKLFF. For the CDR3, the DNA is TGTGCCAGCAGTGCAAAGTCCGAAAAACTGTTTTTT.

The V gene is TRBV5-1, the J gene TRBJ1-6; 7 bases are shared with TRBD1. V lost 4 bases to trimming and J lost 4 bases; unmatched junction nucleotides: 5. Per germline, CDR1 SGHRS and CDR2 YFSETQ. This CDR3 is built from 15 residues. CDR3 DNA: TGCGCCAGCAGCCTAGGACAGGAGTATAATTCACCCCTCCACTTT. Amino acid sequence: CASSLGQEYNSPLHF.

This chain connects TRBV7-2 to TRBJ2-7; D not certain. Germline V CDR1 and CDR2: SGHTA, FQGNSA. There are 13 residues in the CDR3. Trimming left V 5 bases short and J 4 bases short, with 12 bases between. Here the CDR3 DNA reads TGTGCCAGCAGCCCCGGTTCCTTTTACGAGCAGTACTTC. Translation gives CASSPGSFYEQYF.

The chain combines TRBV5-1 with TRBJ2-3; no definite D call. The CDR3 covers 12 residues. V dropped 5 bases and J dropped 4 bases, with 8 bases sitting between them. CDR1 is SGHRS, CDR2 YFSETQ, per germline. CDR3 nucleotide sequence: TGCGCCAGCAGGATAGCCGCAGATACGCAGTATTTT. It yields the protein CASRIAADTQYF.

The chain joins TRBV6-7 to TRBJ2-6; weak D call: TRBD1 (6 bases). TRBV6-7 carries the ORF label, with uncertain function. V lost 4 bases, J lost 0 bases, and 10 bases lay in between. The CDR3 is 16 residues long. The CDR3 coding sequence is TGTGCCAGCAGTTCCCGACAGGTCTCTGGGGCCAACGTCCTGACTTTC. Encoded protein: CASSSRQVSGANVLTF.

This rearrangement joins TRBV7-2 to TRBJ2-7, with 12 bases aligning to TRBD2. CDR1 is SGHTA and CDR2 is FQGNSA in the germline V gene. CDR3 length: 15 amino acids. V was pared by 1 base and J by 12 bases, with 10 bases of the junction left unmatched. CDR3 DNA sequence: TGTGCCAGCAGCTTAGTGGCTAGCGGGAGGGTCTCGGGGTACTTC. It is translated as CASSLVASGRVSGYF.

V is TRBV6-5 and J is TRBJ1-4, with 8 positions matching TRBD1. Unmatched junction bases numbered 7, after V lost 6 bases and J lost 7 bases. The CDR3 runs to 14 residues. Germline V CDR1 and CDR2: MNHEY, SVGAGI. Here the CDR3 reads CASRRQGRGEKLFF. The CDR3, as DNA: TGTGCCAGCAGAAGACAGGGGAGGGGTGAAAAACTGTTTTTT.

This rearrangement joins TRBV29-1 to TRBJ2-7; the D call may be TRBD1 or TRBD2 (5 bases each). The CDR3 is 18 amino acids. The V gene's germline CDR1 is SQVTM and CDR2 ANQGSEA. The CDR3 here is CRSEPPGRGVRSSYEQYF. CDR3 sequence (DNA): TGCAGATCTGAGCCCCCCGGACGAGGGGTTAGGAGCTCCTACGAGCAGTACTTC.

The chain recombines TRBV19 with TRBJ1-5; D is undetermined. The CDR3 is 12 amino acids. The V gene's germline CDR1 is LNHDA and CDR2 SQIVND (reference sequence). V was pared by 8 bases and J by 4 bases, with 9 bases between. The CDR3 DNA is TGTGCCAGTGTGGCAGCAAATCAGCCCCAGCATTTT. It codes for CASVAANQPQHF.

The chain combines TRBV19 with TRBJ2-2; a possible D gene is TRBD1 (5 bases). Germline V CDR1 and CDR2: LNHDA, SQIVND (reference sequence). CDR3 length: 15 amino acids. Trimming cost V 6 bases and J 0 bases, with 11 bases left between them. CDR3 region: CASRVDTANTGELFF. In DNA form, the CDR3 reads TGTGCCAGTAGGGTGGACACCGCGAACACCGGGGAGCTGTTTTTT.

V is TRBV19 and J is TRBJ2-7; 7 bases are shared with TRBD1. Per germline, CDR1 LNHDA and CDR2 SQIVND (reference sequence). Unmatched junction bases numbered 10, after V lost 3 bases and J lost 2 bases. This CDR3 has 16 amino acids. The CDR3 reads CASSIMAGTEPYEQYF. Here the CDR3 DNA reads TGTGCCAGTAGTATTATGGCAGGGACAGAGCCCTACGAGCAGTACTTC.

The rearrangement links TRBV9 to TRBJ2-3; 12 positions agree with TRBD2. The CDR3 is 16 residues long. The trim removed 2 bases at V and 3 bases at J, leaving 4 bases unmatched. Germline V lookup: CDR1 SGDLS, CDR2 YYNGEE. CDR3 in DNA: TGTGCCAGCAGCGTGGCCGGGACTAGCGGGACAGATACGCAGTATTTT. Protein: CASSVAGTSGTDTQYF.

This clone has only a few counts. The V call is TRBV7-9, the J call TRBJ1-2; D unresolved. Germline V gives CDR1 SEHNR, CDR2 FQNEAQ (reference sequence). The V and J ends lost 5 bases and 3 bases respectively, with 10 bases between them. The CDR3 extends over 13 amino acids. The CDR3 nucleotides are TGTGCCAGCAGCCCAGCCGAGGACTATGGCTACACCTTC. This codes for CASSPAEDYGYTF.

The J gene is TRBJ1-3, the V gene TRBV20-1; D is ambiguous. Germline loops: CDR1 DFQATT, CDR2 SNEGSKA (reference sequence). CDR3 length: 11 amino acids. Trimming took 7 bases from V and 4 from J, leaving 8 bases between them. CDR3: CSGYDGNTIYF. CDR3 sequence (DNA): TGCAGTGGCTATGACGGAAACACCATATATTTT.

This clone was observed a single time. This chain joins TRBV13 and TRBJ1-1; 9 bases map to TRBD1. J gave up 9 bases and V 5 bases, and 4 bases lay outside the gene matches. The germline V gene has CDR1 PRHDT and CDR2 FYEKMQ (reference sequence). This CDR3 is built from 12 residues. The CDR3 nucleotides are TGTGCCAGCAGCCGGGACAGGGTTAAAGCTTTCTTT. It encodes CASSRDRVKAFF.

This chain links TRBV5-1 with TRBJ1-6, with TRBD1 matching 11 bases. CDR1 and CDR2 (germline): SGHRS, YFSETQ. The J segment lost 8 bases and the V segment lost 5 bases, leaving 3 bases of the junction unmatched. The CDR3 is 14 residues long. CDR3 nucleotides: TGCGCCAGCAGGGGGACAGGGGGACATTCACCCCTCCACTTT. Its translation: CASRGTGGHSPLHF.

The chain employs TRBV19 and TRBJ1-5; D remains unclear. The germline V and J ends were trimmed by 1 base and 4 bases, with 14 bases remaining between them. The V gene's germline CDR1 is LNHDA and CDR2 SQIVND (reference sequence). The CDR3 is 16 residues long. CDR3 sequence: CASSIGWGRGNQPQHF. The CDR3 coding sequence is TGTGCCAGTAGTATAGGTTGGGGTCGAGGAAATCAGCCCCAGCATTTT. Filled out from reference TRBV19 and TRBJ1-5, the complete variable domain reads DGGITQSPKYLFRKEGQNVTLSCEQNLNHDAMYWYRQDPGQGLRLIYYSQIVNDFQKGDIAEGYSVSREKKESFPLTVTSAQKNPTAFYLCASSIGWGRGNQPQHFGDGTRLSIL.

The CDR3 spells CASSHRSTGVYEQYF. In DNA, the CDR3 is TGTGCCAGCAGTCACCGGTCGACAGGGGTCTACGAGCAGTACTTC. The rearrangement uses TRBV27 and TRBJ2-7; 8 positions match TRBD1. The CDR3 has 15 amino acids. After removal of 5 bases from V and 3 bases from J, the junction contained 9 bases not matched to a gene. The V gene's germline CDR1 is MNHEY and CDR2 SMNVEV (reference sequence).